The rows below give T cell receptor beta chains drawn from one sample of a study of technical replicates of blood from a few donors. The table came from immunoSEQ multiplex PCR; TCRdb's copy has only in-frame clones and leaves some out. The sample consists of fewer than 85,000 clones, over 90% of them appearing once. Sample: PBMCs. These receptors were obtained from a human donor in good health. Some clones in this sample may be carry-over from other donors' samples. Both conserved end residues are part of each CDR3. A D gene is named only where the DNA matches it firmly. The size field is filled for only some rows; it gives once, few, many or a size class.

TRBV7-2	TRBD2	TRBJ2-7	.	TGTGCCAGCAGCCCGATGGGGACTAGCGGAATCTACGAGCAGTACTTC	CASSPMGTSGIYEQYF
TRBV6-1	TRBD1	TRBJ2-3	.	TGTGCCAGCAGTGCCGGGACAGGGGGCTCGGTAGATACGCAGTATTTT	CASSAGTGGSVDTQYF
TRBV18	.	TRBJ1-1	.	TGTGCCAGCTCACCGTACGCCGGGGAAGCTTTCTTT	CASSPYAGEAFF
TRBV2	.	TRBJ2-5	.	TGTGCCAGCGGGGGGTTTCCATGGGCCCAGTACTTC	CASGGFPWAQYF
TRBV7-3	.	TRBJ2-5	.	TGTGCCAGCAGCTTAGGACAATACGTCGCCCGGGAGACCCAGTACTTC	CASSLGQYVARETQYF
TRBV18	.	TRBJ1-1	.	TGTGCCAGCTCACCGGGCGAGCAGCCTCAGAACCGCGAAGCTTTCTTT	CASSPGEQPQNREAFF
TRBV30	TRBD1	TRBJ2-3	.	TGTGCCTGGACCGAGGACAGGGGGATCTATACGCAGTATTTT	CAWTEDRGIYTQYF
TRBV4-2	.	TRBJ2-3	.	TGTGCCAGCTCCGATGGGGGGTCAAATACGCAGTATTTT	CASSDGGSNTQYF
TRBV5-1	TRBD1	TRBJ2-1	.	TGCGCCAGCAGCGTCGGGACAGGGAACAATGAGCAGTTCTTC	CASSVGTGNNEQFF
TRBV7-7	.	TRBJ2-2	.	TGTGCCAGCAGCACAGGTTCATCGGAGCTGTTTTTT	CASSTGSSELFF
TRBV25-1	.	TRBJ1-1	once	TGTGCCAGCAGTGCCCCAGGAAAGAACACTGAAGCTTTCTTT	CASSAPGKNTEAFF
TRBV4-3	.	TRBJ2-5	.	TGCGCCAGCAGCCAATTCCAAGGCGGACAAGAGACCCAGTACTTC	CASSQFQGGQETQYF
TRBV6-5	.	TRBJ1-2	.	TGTGCCAGCGCCCCCCCTCAGGGCTATGGCTACACCTTC	CASAPPQGYGYTF
TRBV6-1	.	TRBJ2-7	.	TGTGCCAGCAGCGAACAGGGTTACGAGCAGTACTTC	CASSEQGYEQYF
TRBV7-9	.	TRBJ1-1	.	TGTGCCAGCAGCTTAGCCTCGTCCCCGAACACTGAAGCTTTCTTT	CASSLASSPNTEAFF
TRBV28	.	TRBJ1-1	.	TGTGCCAGCAGTGCCCTCTGGCGGTACACTGAAGCTTTCTTT	CASSALWRYTEAFF
TRBV5-4	TRBD1	TRBJ2-2	once	TGTGCCAGCAGCGTGACAGGGGGCCCCGGGGAGCTGTTTTTT	CASSVTGGPGELFF
TRBV9	TRBD2	TRBJ2-3	.	TGTGCCAGCAGCGTAGTGGGCGGGGAGGGAGATACGCAGTATTTT	CASSVVGGEGDTQYF
TRBV7-3	TRBD2	TRBJ2-3	.	TGTGCCAGCAGCTTACAGCGGGGGGCAACAGATACGCAGTATTTT	CASSLQRGATDTQYF
TRBV7-3	TRBD2	TRBJ2-1	.	TGTGCCAGCAGCACCGGGGGGGGCTACAATGAGCAGTTCTTC	CASSTGGGYNEQFF
TRBV18	TRBD1	TRBJ1-6	.	TGTGCCAGCTCGAAGACGACAGGGGACTTAGTGAATTCACCCCTCCACTTT	CASSKTTGDLVNSPLHF
TRBV6-6	.	TRBJ2-2	.	TGTGCCAGCAGCTCTACGCGAGCGAACACCGGGGAGCTGTTTTTT	CASSSTRANTGELFF
TRBV5-6	.	TRBJ2-2	.	TGTGCCAGCAGCTGGGGGGTCGGCGGGGAGCTGTTTTTT	CASSWGVGGELFF
TRBV6-5	.	TRBJ1-2	.	TGTGCCAGCAGTTCCGGGCCGCCCCAGGGGTTCTATGGCTACACCTTC	CASSSGPPQGFYGYTF
TRBV9	TRBD1	TRBJ2-7	.	TGTGCCAGCAGCGTAGGGCCGGGCGGACAGGCATACGAGCAGTACTTC	CASSVGPGGQAYEQYF
TRBV21-1	.	TRBJ1-1	.	TGTGCCAGCAGCAATCGGACGGGAATGAACACTGAAGCTTTCTTT	CASSNRTGMNTEAFF
TRBV4-1	.	TRBJ2-1	.	TGCGCCAGCAGCCAAGATTGGGCTAGCTTTAGCTCCTACAATGAGCAGTTCTTC	CASSQDWASFSSYNEQFF
TRBV5-8	TRBD1	TRBJ1-5	.	TGTGCCAGCAGTAGAGGACAGGAAGGGAGCAATCAGCCCCAGCATTTT	CASSRGQEGSNQPQHF
TRBV27	.	TRBJ1-1	.	TGTGCCAGCAGGTACGTGGGAGGCTTTGGTCGGGGCACTGAAGCTTTCTTT	CASRYVGGFGRGTEAFF
TRBV4-1	.	TRBJ2-1	.	TGCGCCAGCAGCCAACCGGGACTTCGTTACAATGAGCAGTTCTTC	CASSQPGLRYNEQFF
TRBV18	.	TRBJ1-1	once	TGTGCCAGCTCACCGTCGAAAGCAGGGTCAAGGACTGAAGCTTTCTTT	CASSPSKAGSRTEAFF
TRBV5-5	TRBD1	TRBJ1-2	.	TGTGCCAGCAGCTTGACTTTGGGACAGGATAACTATGGCTACACCTTC	CASSLTLGQDNYGYTF
TRBV10-3	TRBD2	TRBJ2-5	.	TGTGCCATCAGTGCACAGCGGGGACAAGAGACCCAGTACTTC	CAISAQRGQETQYF
TRBV29-1	TRBD1	TRBJ2-1	.	TGCAGCGTGTTCGGGACAGCCTACAATGAGCAGTTCTTC	CSVFGTAYNEQFF
TRBV7-9	TRBD2	TRBJ2-1	.	TGTGCCAGCAGCACCAGCGAGGGGGCGGGGGGGCACAATGAGCAGTTCTTC	CASSTSEGAGGHNEQFF